The rows below give T cell receptor beta chains drawn from one sample of a study of vaccination effects on CD4 cells after COVID-19. Some clones are missing from TCRdb's copy, which holds only in-frame ones; the method was immunoSEQ multiplex PCR. The sample contains 40,000 or so clones, about three quarters of which appear only once. These receptors lack a known antigen. The material was CD4+ T cells from PBMCs cultured without peptide, obtained after COVID-19 vaccination. The receptors stem from a human donor who received a COVID-19 vaccine. The CDR3 runs from the conserved cysteine through the conserved F or W. The order of the fields is clone size, J gene, D gene, V gene, CDR3 protein, CDR3 DNA. The D gene is left open where the match is weak. Size is stated for part of the rows, as once, few or many counts, or as a class when the clone is expanded.

medium-sized	TRBJ2-7	TRBD2	TRBV10-3	CAISETGTSGLSYEQYF	TGTGCCATCAGTGAAACGGGAACTAGCGGACTATCCTACGAGCAGTACTTC
.	TRBJ1-1	.	TRBV6-1	CASSDPAGGNTEAFF	TGTGCCAGCAGTGACCCGGCTGGGGGCAACACTGAAGCTTTCTTT
.	TRBJ1-2	.	TRBV6-4	CASSDGANYGYTF	TGTGCCAGCAGTGACGGTGCAAACTATGGCTACACCTTC
.	TRBJ2-5	TRBD2	TRBV9	CASSGGGYQETQYF	TGTGCCAGCAGCGGGGGGGGGTACCAAGAGACCCAGTACTTC
.	TRBJ2-7	.	TRBV6-6	CASSYTDHYEQYF	TGTGCCAGCAGTTACACTGACCACTACGAGCAGTACTTC
many	TRBJ2-7	TRBD2	TRBV2	CASSEGSGGLDYEQYF	TGTGCCAGCAGTGAAGGTTCGGGGGGGCTTGACTACGAGCAGTACTTC
.	TRBJ2-5	TRBD2	TRBV5-1	CASSSGGTQETQYF	TGCGCCAGCAGCAGCGGGGGGACACAAGAGACCCAGTACTTC
.	TRBJ1-6	.	TRBV18	CASSPRSLGTSGSPLHF	TGTGCCAGCTCACCAAGGAGTTTGGGGACGTCGGGCTCACCCCTCCACTTT
.	TRBJ1-4	.	TRBV4-2	CASSQERTQVNEKLFF	TGTGCCAGCAGCCAAGAAAGGACTCAGGTTAATGAAAAACTGTTTTTT
.	TRBJ2-7	.	TRBV5-1	CASSPYGTSTSGEQYF	TGCGCCAGCAGCCCGTACGGGACTTCGACTTCCGGCGAGCAGTACTTC
.	TRBJ1-5	.	TRBV2	CASSDTDSNQPQHF	TGTGCCAGCAGTGACACAGATAGCAATCAGCCCCAGCATTTT
.	TRBJ1-2	.	TRBV6-5	CASTAAGSNGGYTF	TGTGCCAGCACCGCCGCCGGGTCTAACGGAGGCTACACCTTC
.	TRBJ1-5	.	TRBV5-1	CASSLSAENQPQHF	TGCGCCAGCAGCTTGTCGGCGGAGAATCAGCCCCAGCATTTT
.	TRBJ2-5	.	TRBV2	CASSGETQYF	TGTGCCAGCAGTGGTGAGACCCAGTACTTC
.	TRBJ1-1	.	TRBV5-4	CASSAPRNTEAFF	TGTGCCAGCAGCGCGCCGAGGAACACTGAAGCTTTCTTT
.	TRBJ1-1	.	TRBV7-2	CASSLAPQMNTEAFF	TGTGCCAGCAGCTTAGCCCCGCAGATGAACACTGAAGCTTTCTTT
.	TRBJ1-5	TRBD1	TRBV7-2	CASSWTGGIQPQHF	TGTGCCAGCAGCTGGACAGGGGGCATTCAGCCCCAGCATTTT
few	TRBJ2-7	.	TRBV6-4	CASSERPSYEQYF	TGTGCCAGCAGTGAGCGTCCTTCCTACGAGCAGTACTTC
few	TRBJ1-1	.	TRBV10-3	CAGKREMNTEAFF	TGTGCCGGAAAGCGGGAGATGAACACTGAAGCTTTCTTT
.	TRBJ2-1	.	TRBV2	CASSALSVEQFF	TGTGCCAGCAGTGCCTTGAGCGTCGAGCAGTTCTTC
.	TRBJ1-2	.	TRBV12-3/TRBV12-4	CASRRGRFYGYTF	TGTGCCAGCAGACGAGGACGGTTCTATGGCTACACCTTC
once	TRBJ1-6	TRBD1	TRBV28	CASSTGQQPTPLHF	TGTGCCAGCAGCACGGGACAGCAACCTACACCCCTCCACTTT
.	TRBJ2-1	.	TRBV5-1	CASSLGGTGNEQFF	TGCGCCAGCAGCTTGGGGGGAACAGGTAATGAGCAGTTCTTC
.	TRBJ2-3	TRBD2	TRBV5-1	CASSFGLAGDRGLGDTQYF	TGCGCCAGCAGCTTTGGGCTAGCGGGAGACAGAGGATTGGGAGATACGCAGTATTTT
.	TRBJ1-4	TRBD1	TRBV5-4	CASSLVGRGLEKLFF	TGTGCCAGCAGCCTGGTGGGCAGGGGGCTTGAAAAACTGTTTTTT
.	TRBJ1-5	.	TRBV19	CASNSRQVGYNQPQHF	TGTGCCAGTAATTCTCGACAGGTCGGGTACAATCAGCCCCAGCATTTT
once	TRBJ1-3	.	TRBV27	CASRSLGSHGNTIYF	TGTGCCAGCCGCTCACTGGGCAGTCATGGAAACACCATATATTTT
.	TRBJ2-6	.	TRBV5-1	CASSLVAARGANVLTF	TGCGCCAGCAGCTTGGTTGCGGCGAGGGGGGCCAACGTCCTGACTTTC